This TCR beta chain was sequenced for a study of blood T cell repertoires in COVID-19. Authors' methods: Amplification of reference gene primers was used by the study to estimate nucleated cell counts. The method was immunoSEQ multiplex PCR; TCRdb's version includes in-frame clones alone and lacks a portion of them. From that table come the V and J calls and clone size; the DNA was used to work out D and trimming. The sample records about 400,000 clones, roughly 86% being singletons. CDR1 MNHEY and CDR2 SVGAGI come from the germline V gene. The CDR3 sequence is 15 residues long. V shed 6 bases and J 0 bases; nucleotides not matched to a gene: 7. Cohorts were determined from participant-reported clinical history.

V usage is TRBV6-5 and J usage is TRBJ2-7; 8 bases match TRBD2. The sequence was obtained from a woman between 40 and 55 years old with acute COVID-19. Sequenced: PBMCs or T cells enriched from blood (not recorded which). As DNA, the CDR3 is TGTGCCAGCAGGAGTGGTCGGGGGGGCTCCTACGAGCAGTACTTC. This translates into CASRSGRGGSYEQYF.